This TCR beta chain emerged from a study of Ad26.COV2.S vaccination and SARS-CoV-2 variants. Study background: This donor came from the COV1001 trial of Ad26.COV2.S. General observations from the study: Substantial breadth in spike-specific CD8+ and CD4+ T cell responses was reportedly seen after vaccination. Vaccine recipients posted higher spike-specific TCR breadth than their placebo counterparts. For non-spike TCRs, breadth in vaccine recipients resembled that in placebo recipients.

Produced via immunoSEQ multiplex PCR; TCRdb's table is partial and in-frame only. This sample has more than 300,000 clones, with 86% found just once. Treatment meaning: over 15 received Ad26.COV2.S at low or high dose, single or two shots; about five received placebo; per-sample allocation not given. Specimens were obtained on day 63 following the first vaccine or placebo injection. V was pared by 6 bases and J by 0 bases, with 11 bases between. This CDR3 comprises 14 residues. The germline V gene encodes CDR1 KGHSH and CDR2 LQKENI. Details on this clone: Its antigen is not identified.

The source was peripheral blood, collected in a trial of Ad26.COV2.S vaccine versus placebo. The chain employs TRBV18 and TRBJ1-1, with a weak D call TRBD1 (6 bases). This sequence originates from a person between 18 and 60 years old who received the Ad26.COV2.S COVID-19 vaccine or a placebo. In DNA form, the CDR3 reads TGTGCCAGCTCGACTCGGGACATGAACACTGAAGCTTTCTTT. Translation: CASSTRDMNTEAFF.